The entry below describes one TCR beta chain. Its antigen is undetermined. Assay: immunoSEQ multiplex PCR; the TCRdb copy retains only in-frame clones and omits some. The sample yields more than 9,500 clones, approximately 92% seen once. The record originates from a study of T cell clonotyping in hematopoietic cell transplantation. Notes on the study in general: No sorting was done, leaving CD4 and CD8 contributions mixed. Recipient TCR diversity dropped after transplant; expanded clonotypes rose from day 30 to 180. Graft donor and pretransplant recipient Inverse Simpson Index values predicted broader posttransplant TCR diversity. At the given depth, recipient repertoires were over 95% de novo clonotypes.

V trimming: 4 bases; J trimming: 2 bases; junction bases outside the gene matches: 6. The CDR3 extends over 15 amino acids. Looked up from germline, CDR1 is SNHLY and CDR2 is FYNNEI. The clonotype comes from a human donor who either received an allogeneic hematopoietic cell transplant for a myeloid malignancy or was a related donor (not recorded which). Some clones in this sample may be carry-over from other donors' samples. Specimen: peripheral blood mononuclear cells. The chain has TRBV2 and TRBJ1-1; 8 bases fit TRBD1. CDR3 in amino acids: CASSAQGAINTEAFF. CDR3 coding DNA: TGTGCCAGCAGTGCCCAGGGGGCTATTAACACTGAAGCTTTCTTT.